The 15 T cell receptor beta chains below all came from one sample that was sequenced in a study of type 1 and type 2 diabetes patients (dated by TCRdb to about 2016). TCRdb records Illumina MiSeq as the sequencer. Genomic DNA from sorted T cell subsets served as template for TCRbeta CDR3 amplification. The TCRbeta CDR3 region was amplified by multiplex PCR with 30 forward and 13 reverse primers. In TCRdb, the public reads were trimmed at Q25 with fastp and aligned with MiXCR, with productive beta chains retained. Every CDR3 protein is listed once, alongside the most common genes and DNA of its rows. This sample lists fewer than 350,000 distinct CDR3 sequences; approximately 45% were detected once. The ten largest clones represent roughly 13% of the sample. Source material: peripheral blood mononuclear cells (PBMCs). The source is a man between 18 and 35 years old with type 2 diabetes.

This clonotype was picked up a small number of times. The chain has TRBV20-1 and TRBJ2-7, with D hard to call. Trimming took 5 bases from V and 3 from J, leaving 14 bases between them. The CDR3 is 13 amino acids. Germline assignment: CDR1 DFQATT and CDR2 SNEGSKA (reference sequence). The CDR3 spells CSAGDPGLYEQYF. CDR3 in DNA: TGCAGTGCTGGGGATCCTGGCCTCTACGAGCAGTACTTC.

This clonotype was recorded a few times. This rearrangement joins TRBV28 to TRBJ1-6; D is unresolved. Deletions cut 4 bases from V and 14 bases from J, with 12 bases between. CDR1 and CDR2 (germline): MDHEN, SYDVKM. The CDR3 loop spans 12 amino acids. In DNA form, the CDR3 reads TGTGCCAGCAGTTCCGCAGGCGGTACCCTCCACTTT. Translation: CASSSAGGTLHF.

The V and J genes are TRBV29-1 and TRBJ1-2; D gene unclear. Germline V gives CDR1 SQVTM, CDR2 ANQGSEA. Between the trimmed V and J ends, which lost 0 bases and 8 bases, there was a span of 4 bases. The CDR3 covers 10 residues. CDR3 coding DNA: TGCAGCGTTGAAGATTTAGGCTACACCTTC. Its protein product is CSVEDLGYTF.

This clonotype was detected a few times. This rearrangement joins TRBV12-3 or TRBV12-4 to TRBJ2-5; the D gene could be TRBD1 or TRBD2 (5 bases each). The CDR3 totals 14 residues. Trimming pared 3 bases from V and 3 bases from J, leaving 11 bases between. CDR3 nucleotides: TGTGCCAGCAGTTTGGGGCAGGGAGAAGAGACCCAGTACTTC. Its protein product is CASSLGQGEETQYF.

J is TRBJ2-1 and V is TRBV4-1, with 8 bases that match TRBD2. This CDR3 is 15 amino acids long. Germline assignment: CDR1 MGHRA and CDR2 YSYEKL. Losses at the gene ends were 4 bases for V and 0 bases for J; bases not matched to a gene: 2. The CDR3 coding sequence is TGCGCCAGCAGCCGGGGGACTAGCTCCTACAATGAGCAGTTCTTC. It yields the protein CASSRGTSSYNEQFF.

The gene calls are TRBV9 and TRBJ1-2; D unclear. Germline CDR1 SGDLS, CDR2 YYNGEE. This CDR3 has 12 amino acids. V lost 3 bases to trimming and J lost 6 bases, with 9 bases between them. CDR3 protein: CASSGYGNGYTF. For the CDR3, the DNA is TGTGCCAGCAGCGGCTATGGGAATGGCTACACCTTC.

V and J are TRBV7-6 and TRBJ2-2, with a tentative D call TRBD2 (5 bases). The V gene's germline CDR1 is SGHVS and CDR2 FNYEAQ. The CDR3 totals 13 residues. V dropped 2 bases and J dropped 6 bases, with 7 bases sitting between them. The CDR3 protein is CASSLLAPGELFF. The DNA for the CDR3 is TGTGCCAGCAGCTTACTAGCCCCCGGGGAGCTGTTTTTT.

This clonotype came up a few times. This chain joins TRBV30 and TRBJ2-2, with 7 nucleotides matching TRBD2. The CDR3 runs 17 residues. Looked up from germline, CDR1 is GTSNPN and CDR2 is SVGIG (reference sequence). Trimming at V came to 3 bases and at J to 3 bases, leaving 13 bases not matched to a gene. The CDR3 spells CAWSPPPGLRDTGELFF. The CDR3 DNA reads as TGTGCCTGGAGCCCTCCCCCGGGACTAAGAGACACCGGGGAGCTGTTTTTT.

The J gene is TRBJ2-7, the V gene TRBV25-1; 8 positions agree with TRBD1. The V gene end was trimmed by 9 bases and the J gene end by 5 bases; junction bases not matched to a gene: 15. The CDR3 spans 15 residues. CDR1 MGHDK and CDR2 SYGVNS come from the germline V gene. The CDR3 is CASSIWSTGDHEQYF. CDR3 bases: TGTGCCAGTAGTATTTGGTCGACAGGGGACCACGAGCAGTACTTC.

The chain is built from TRBV19 and TRBJ2-7; TRBD1 aligns across 10 bases. From germline, CDR1 is LNHDA and CDR2 SQIVND (reference sequence). J gave up 5 bases and V 3 bases, and 7 bases lay outside the gene matches. This CDR3 contains 15 residues. CDR3 DNA: TGTGCCAGTAGTATCCCCGGGACAGGGGACGACGAGCAGTACTTC. It is translated as CASSIPGTGDDEQYF.

The chain has TRBV28 and TRBJ2-3, with a weak D call TRBD1 (5 bases). The CDR3 runs 13 residues. Looked up from germline, CDR1 is MDHEN and CDR2 is SYDVKM. V was clipped by 8 bases and J by 3 bases, with 12 bases between them. The CDR3 region has the DNA TGTGCCAGCCCGCAGGGTTGGACAGATACGCAGTATTTT. This codes for CASPQGWTDTQYF.

The CDR3: CASSPGPGRGMMGGYTF. In DNA form, the CDR3 reads TGTGCCAGCAGCCCCGGCCCAGGCCGGGGGATGATGGGAGGCTACACCTTC. The V gene is TRBV28, the J gene TRBJ1-2, with D perhaps TRBD1 (5 bases). The germline V gene has CDR1 MDHEN and CDR2 SYDVKM. The CDR3 contains 17 residues. Trimming removed 6 bases from V and 8 bases from J, with 28 bases in between.

A few counts support this clonotype. The CDR3 nucleotides are TGCGCCAGCTCGCCGGGGGGCACGAATGAGCAGTTCTTC. Encoded protein: CASSPGGTNEQFF. The chain employs TRBV5-1 and TRBJ2-1; possible D gene TRBD2, 7 bases. Germline V gene lookup returns CDR1 SGHRS and CDR2 YFSETQ. Trimming took 7 bases from V and 7 from J, leaving 15 bases between them. This CDR3 region has 13 residues.

This clonotype has ten or more counts. The chain links TRBV5-1 to TRBJ2-7; TRBD1 aligns across 9 bases. With 3 bases clipped from V and 1 base from J, the junction kept 11 bases outside the gene matches. This CDR3 contains 17 residues. Per germline, CDR1 SGHRS and CDR2 YFSETQ. The CDR3 region is CASSSPGTGRWSYEQYF. The CDR3 nucleotides are TGCGCCAGCAGCTCTCCGGGGACAGGGAGGTGGTCCTACGAGCAGTACTTC.

This chain connects TRBV30 to TRBJ1-2, with D possibly TRBD1 on 5 matching bases. The CDR3 totals 11 residues. Germline CDR1 GTSNPN, CDR2 SVGIG (reference sequence). Trimming removed 1 base from V and 14 bases from J, with 14 bases in between. The CDR3 spells CAWSGHTWGTF. The CDR3 DNA is TGTGCCTGGAGTGGGCATACCTGGGGGACCTTC. The full variable domain, with the rest looked up from reference TRBV30 and TRBJ1-2, is SQTIHQWPATLVQPVGSPLSLECTVEGTSNPNLYWYRQAAGRGLQLLFYSVGIGQISSEVPQNLSASRPQDRQFILSSKKLLLSDSGFYLCAWSGHTWGTFGSGTRLTVV.